This entry features one T cell receptor beta chain sequence. Its antigen is not identified. A much larger clone sits a single nucleotide away, making a read error possible. This sample is drawn from a study of tumor and adjacent non-tumor tissue in lung cancer. Study-wide context: Stage I to III disease affected about nine men and about five women aged roughly 31 to 85. Each sample yielded some 4 million productive TCRbeta reads on average. Study-level points and caveats: Tumor repertoires had a smaller top 100 clone share than normal lung.

Three rounds of nested PCR, following a modified ARM-PCR protocol, produced the TCRbeta library. TCRdb used MiXCR to reprocess the multiplex PCR reads, holding one entry per CDR3 protein. The sample yields around 210,000 distinct CDR3 sequences, less than 80% seen once. This sample's RNA came from whole unsorted tissue. This clonotype was sampled from a man in his 60s with non-small cell lung cancer. The source material was lung tumor tissue.

In DNA, the CDR3 is TGTGTCAGCAGTTTGCCAGGCGGGGAGCAGTACTTC. This encodes CVSSLPGGEQYF. The V gene is TRBV6-6, the J gene TRBJ2-7; D is perhaps TRBD2 (5 bases). The germline CDR1 and CDR2 sequences are MNHNY and SVGAGI (reference sequence). The CDR3 consists of 12 residues.